The 28 T cell receptor beta chains listed next were all sequenced from one sample in a study of cytomegalovirus exposure and HLA in healthy donors. The PCR was carried out with 60 Vbeta primers and 13 Jbeta primers. Measured with immunoSEQ multiplex PCR; TCRdb has only the in-frame clones, and not every one. This table holds over 110,000 clones, roughly three quarters found once. Sequencing used PBMCs. All receptors derive from a female donor in good health and CMV-seronegative.

This sequence joins TRBV9 and TRBJ2-7; D is possibly TRBD1 (8 bases). The CDR3 covers 19 residues. Per the germline V gene, CDR1 is SGDLS and CDR2 is YYNGEE. V was shortened by 0 bases and J by 3 bases, with 25 bases between the two germline ends. The CDR3 DNA follows: TGTGCCAGCAGCGTAGGCCCCAGTGCCTTACAGGGGGAGGGCTACGAGCAGTACTTC. This gives the protein CASSVGPSALQGEGYEQYF.

The V and J genes are TRBV27 and TRBJ1-5, with D maybe TRBD1 (5 bases). Germline-derived CDR1 and CDR2 are MNHEY and SMNVEV (reference sequence). V was clipped by 7 bases and J by 9 bases, with 19 bases between them. This CDR3 has 14 residues. The CDR3 bases are TGTGCCAGCAAGAAATCGACAGACCTCGGGCCCCAGCATTTT. Amino acids: CASKKSTDLGPQHF.

The rearrangement uses TRBV7-2 and TRBJ1-5, with TRBD1 identical over 9 bases. The CDR3 spans 15 residues. Germline V gene lookup returns CDR1 SGHTA and CDR2 FQGNSA. With 0 bases clipped from V and 7 bases from J, the junction kept 4 bases outside the gene matches. The CDR3 DNA reads as TGTGCCAGCAGCTTAGCTACAGGGGGCCCACAGCCCCAGCATTTT. Its translation: CASSLATGGPQPQHF.

The V gene is TRBV28, the J gene TRBJ2-7, with 7 bases that match TRBD1. With 6 bases clipped from V and 2 bases from J, the junction kept 4 bases outside the gene matches. This CDR3 has 13 amino acids. Germline lookup yields CDR1 MDHEN and CDR2 SYDVKM. CDR3 amino acids: CASRGQGAYEQYF. The CDR3 nucleotides read TGTGCCAGCAGAGGTCAGGGGGCCTACGAGCAGTACTTC. The variable domain in full, completed from reference TRBV28 and TRBJ2-7, reads DVKVTQSSRYLVKRTGEKVFLECVQDMDHENMFWYRQDPGLGLRLIYFSYDVKMKEKGDIPEGYSVSREKKERFSLILESASTNQTSMYLCASRGQGAYEQYFGPGTRLTVT.

CDR3 sequence reads: CSVGMAQETQYF. The CDR3 region has the DNA TGCAGCGTTGGTATGGCCCAAGAGACCCAGTACTTC. V and J are TRBV29-1 and TRBJ2-5; D is uncertain. This CDR3 comprises 12 residues. The germline gives CDR1 SQVTM, CDR2 ANQGSEA. Trimming left V 4 bases short and J 1 base short, with 7 bases between.

This clone was seen more than once but under ten times. The chain recombines TRBV27 with TRBJ2-1, with TRBD2 matching over 9 bases. V gave up 2 bases and J gave up 3 bases; unmatched junction bases: 2. Germline CDR1 is MNHEY and CDR2 is SMNVEV (reference sequence). The CDR3 totals 15 residues. The CDR3, as DNA: TGTGCCAGCAGTTTAGGGCGGGGGGGCTACAATGAGCAGTTCTTC. Encoded protein: CASSLGRGGYNEQFF.

V usage is TRBV30 and J usage is TRBJ2-3; TRBD2 matches at 12 bases. Trimming removed 6 bases from V and 3 bases from J; junction bases left unmatched: 1. Germline V lookup: CDR1 GTSNPN, CDR2 SVGIG (reference sequence). The CDR3 sequence is 13 residues long. CDR3 in DNA: TGTGCCTGCCTAGCGGGGGGGACAGATACGCAGTATTTT. This encodes CACLAGGTDTQYF.

CDR3 nucleotide sequence: TGTGCCAGCAGCTTCACGGACAGGGGTAATTCACCCCTCCACTTT. Translating it yields CASSFTDRGNSPLHF. The V gene is TRBV7-8, the J gene TRBJ1-6; 9 bases align to TRBD1. Trimming removed 3 bases from V and 6 bases from J; junction bases left unmatched: 3. The CDR3 totals 15 residues. The germline CDR1 and CDR2 sequences are SGHVS and FQNEAQ.

The table lists this clone with a few counts. The gene calls are TRBV7-2 and TRBJ2-7, with D hard to call. CDR1 and CDR2 (germline): SGHTA, FQGNSA. Deletions cut 3 bases from V and 3 bases from J, with 6 bases between. The CDR3 consists of 12 residues. CDR3 nucleotide sequence: TGTGCCAGCAGCTTTTTCAGCTACGAGCAGTACTTC. This encodes CASSFFSYEQYF.

This chain uses TRBV19 with TRBJ2-3; TRBD1 matches at 7 bases. The CDR3 contains 15 residues. Germline V gives CDR1 LNHDA, CDR2 SQIVND (reference sequence). V dropped 2 bases and J dropped 2; count of bases not matched to a gene: 4. The CDR3 sequence is CASSILQGTTDTQYF. Here the CDR3 DNA reads TGTGCCAGTAGTATATTACAGGGGACCACAGATACGCAGTATTTT.

This clone has only a few counts. The chain uses TRBV27 and TRBJ1-1; D gene uncertain. This CDR3 has 14 residues. Trimming removed 5 bases at V and 1 base at J, with 11 bases between. Germline V gives CDR1 MNHEY, CDR2 SMNVEV (reference sequence). CDR3 sequence (DNA): TGTGCCAGCAGTCATCGTGCGGAGAACACTGAAGCTTTCTTT. This sequence encodes CASSHRAENTEAFF.

The V call is TRBV27, the J call TRBJ1-6, with 10 bases matching TRBD1. Per the germline V gene, CDR1 is MNHEY and CDR2 is SMNVEV (reference sequence). V lost 8 bases to trimming and J lost 4 bases; unmatched junction nucleotides: 8. This CDR3 is 16 amino acids long. The CDR3 here is CASASAGQGYNSPLHF. CDR3 DNA: TGTGCCAGCGCCTCGGCGGGACAGGGGTATAATTCACCCCTCCACTTT.

The V gene is TRBV7-2, the J gene TRBJ2-7; D is unclear. Trimming left V 5 bases short and J 6 bases short, with 14 bases between. The CDR3 runs to 13 residues. Germline values: CDR1 SGHTA, CDR2 FQGNSA. Here the CDR3 reads CASSRPSPSEQYF. CDR3 nucleotides: TGTGCCAGCAGCCGTCCGTCCCCTAGCGAGCAGTACTTC.

This clone has only a few counts. J is TRBJ2-5 and V is TRBV4-3; 15 bases match TRBD2. Germline V gives CDR1 LGHNA, CDR2 YSLEER. The ends lost 4 bases at V and 5 bases at J; junction bases unmatched: 8. The CDR3 consists of 17 residues. The CDR3 DNA sequence: TGCGCCAGCAGCCCGGGACTAGCGGGAGGTGGACGCGAGACCCAGTACTTC. This encodes CASSPGLAGGGRETQYF.

V usage is TRBV5-4 and J usage is TRBJ2-7, with D hard to call. The CDR3 contains 14 residues. The germline gives CDR1 SGHNT, CDR2 YYREEE (reference sequence). V was pared by 0 bases and J by 0 bases, with 7 bases between. CDR3 nucleotide sequence: TGTGCCAGCAGCTTGGAATCGAGCTCCTACGAGCAGTACTTC. It yields the protein CASSLESSSYEQYF.

This rearrangement joins TRBV11-3 to TRBJ2-7; D ambiguous. The CDR3 contains 12 residues. Trimming cost V 3 bases and J 2 bases, with 5 bases left between them. The germline V gene encodes CDR1 SGHNT and CDR2 YENEEA. CDR3 in amino acids: CASSFTPYEQYF. The CDR3 nucleotides are TGTGCCAGCAGCTTTACTCCCTACGAGCAGTACTTC.

The chain uses TRBV7-9 and TRBJ2-1; D remains ambiguous. V dropped 2 bases and J dropped 0 bases, with 8 bases sitting between them. Germline V CDR1 and CDR2: SEHNR, FQNEAQ (reference sequence). The CDR3 contains 15 residues. CDR3 sequence reads: CASSLPGSSYNEQFF. The CDR3 region has the DNA TGTGCCAGCAGCTTACCGGGTAGCTCCTACAATGAGCAGTTCTTC.

In this sample, this clone turned up once. The V call is TRBV30, the J call TRBJ2-7; 7 bases map to TRBD1. Trimming took 3 bases from V and 4 from J; bases not matched to a gene: 9. Germline V gene lookup returns CDR1 GTSNPN and CDR2 SVGIG (reference sequence). The CDR3 loop spans 14 amino acids. The CDR3 is CAWRRQGDIYEQYF. The CDR3 coding sequence is TGTGCCTGGAGAAGACAGGGAGATATATACGAGCAGTACTTC.

The rearrangement links TRBV5-1 to TRBJ2-1; TRBD1 agrees at 9 bases. The CDR3 has 16 amino acids. The germline V gene has CDR1 SGHRS and CDR2 YFSETQ. The J segment lost 6 bases and the V segment lost 0 bases, leaving 7 bases of the junction unmatched. DNA for the CDR3: TGCGCCAGCAGCTTGGAATCGGGACAGGGATTCAATGAGCAGTTCTTC. It yields the protein CASSLESGQGFNEQFF.

This chain connects TRBV5-6 to TRBJ1-1; 12 bases are a match to TRBD1. Germline CDR1 reads SGHDT; CDR2 reads YYEEEE. The ends lost 6 bases at V and 1 base at J; junction bases unmatched: 10. The CDR3 extends over 17 amino acids. Here the CDR3 reads CASTLPGQGAPNTEAFF. The CDR3 DNA follows: TGTGCCAGCACTTTACCGGGACAGGGGGCGCCGAACACTGAAGCTTTCTTT.

V gene TRBV7-3 combines with J gene TRBJ2-1; the D is unclear. The CDR3 has 12 amino acids. The germline V and J ends were trimmed by 2 bases and 10 bases, with 9 bases remaining between them. The germline V gene encodes CDR1 SGHTA and CDR2 FQGTGA. CDR3 bases: TGTGCCAGCAGCTTACTCAGTGGCGAGCAGTTCTTC. Protein sequence: CASSLLSGEQFF.

The rearrangement links TRBV5-6 to TRBJ2-7; possible D gene TRBD2, 6 bases. The CDR3 loop spans 12 amino acids. Germline lookup yields CDR1 SGHDT and CDR2 YYEEEE. V dropped 3 bases and J dropped 12 bases, with 16 bases sitting between them. The CDR3 region is CASSSPGGTLYF. The CDR3 nucleotides read TGTGCCAGCAGCTCCCCTGGGGGGACGTTGTACTTC.

The chain employs TRBV5-1 and TRBJ2-1, with 12 bases that match TRBD2. V shed 2 bases and J 10 bases; nucleotides not matched to a gene: 7. The CDR3 contains 15 residues. The V gene's germline CDR1 is SGHRS and CDR2 YFSETQ. The CDR3 loop is CASSLSSGGAGEQFF. The CDR3 DNA sequence: TGCGCCAGCAGCTTATCTAGCGGGGGGGCCGGAGAGCAGTTCTTC.

The chain combines TRBV5-6 with TRBJ2-6, with 9 bases lining up with TRBD1. Looked up from germline, CDR1 is SGHDT and CDR2 is YYEEEE. The CDR3 extends over 17 amino acids. V lost 4 bases, J lost 1 base, and 6 bases stayed unmatched. The CDR3 reads CASSRDRVWSGANVLTF. For the CDR3, the DNA is TGTGCCAGCAGCCGGGACAGGGTGTGGTCTGGGGCCAACGTCCTGACTTTC.

V usage is TRBV10-3 and J usage is TRBJ2-2, with D uncertain. V shed 6 bases and J shed 6 bases, with 17 bases lying between them. This CDR3 region has 15 residues. The germline gives CDR1 ENHRY, CDR2 SYGVKD. CDR3 in amino acids: CAISVNEVGAGELFF. DNA for the CDR3: TGTGCCATCAGCGTAAACGAAGTAGGAGCCGGGGAGCTGTTTTTT.

The chain uses TRBV7-2 and TRBJ1-5; D may be TRBD1 (5 bases). With 1 base removed from V and 1 base from J, the gap between germline ends came to 8 bases. CDR1 is SGHTA and CDR2 is FQGNSA in the germline V gene. The CDR3 runs 15 residues. The CDR3 DNA reads TGTGCCAGCAGCTTAGTTGGGGGGAGCAATCAGCCCCAGCATTTT. Protein sequence: CASSLVGGSNQPQHF. Using reference TRBV7-2 and TRBJ1-5 for the parts outside the CDR3, the full variable domain is GAGVSQSPSNKVTEKGKDVELRCDPISGHTALYWYRQSLGQGLEFLIYFQGNSAPDKSGLPSDRFSAERTGGSVSTLTIQRTQQEDSAVYLCASSLVGGSNQPQHFGDGTRLSIL.

The rearrangement uses TRBV19 and TRBJ2-2, with 8 positions matching TRBD1. The ends lost 3 bases at V and 7 bases at J; junction bases unmatched: 10. CDR3 length: 16 amino acids. Per germline, CDR1 LNHDA and CDR2 SQIVND (reference sequence). In DNA, the CDR3 is TGTGCCAGTAGTATCCCCGGCAGGGGGCTGGACGGGGAGCTGTTTTTT. Its translation: CASSIPGRGLDGELFF.

CDR3 coding DNA: TGTGCCAGCAGCTTACCACAGGGAGGGGAAAAACTGTTTTTT. Translation: CASSLPQGGEKLFF. This chain connects TRBV7-9 to TRBJ1-4; a possible D gene is TRBD1 (6 bases). The CDR3 is 14 residues long. The V gene lost 2 bases and the J gene lost 8 bases, with 12 bases spanning the gap. CDR1 and CDR2 (germline): SEHNR, FQNEAQ (reference sequence).